This T cell receptor (beta chain) was profiled in a study of CD8+CD57+ T cells in acquired aplastic anemia. CDR3 and TCR beta VDJ profiling relied on genomic DNA as the template. TCRdb analysed the reads with MiXCR anew, one entry per CDR3 protein. The table shows approximately 260,000 distinct CDR3 sequences, with approximately 80% occurring only once. With 2 bases clipped from V and 6 bases from J, the junction kept 7 bases outside the gene matches. The CDR3 has 15 amino acids. Looked up from germline, CDR1 is SGDLS and CDR2 is YYNGEE. Whoever was chosen for sequencing had shown CD8+CD57+ cell expansion by flow cytometry. The diagnosis in all patients was severe acquired aplastic anemia. A remark on this clonotype: Its antigen is as yet unknown.

Overall study results and limits: A set of roughly 27 CD8+ CDR3 sequences was shared between patients and controls, and these sequences appeared highly expressed in patients.

The chain recombines TRBV9 with TRBJ1-2; TRBD1 matches at 10 bases. This receptor was taken from a human donor with aplastic anemia. The source material was sorted CD4+, CD8+, or CD8+CD57+ T cells (not recorded which) from PBMCs. CDR3 region: CASSVTGGPNDGYTF. The CDR3 DNA reads TGTGCCAGCAGCGTGACAGGGGGCCCCAACGATGGCTACACCTTC.